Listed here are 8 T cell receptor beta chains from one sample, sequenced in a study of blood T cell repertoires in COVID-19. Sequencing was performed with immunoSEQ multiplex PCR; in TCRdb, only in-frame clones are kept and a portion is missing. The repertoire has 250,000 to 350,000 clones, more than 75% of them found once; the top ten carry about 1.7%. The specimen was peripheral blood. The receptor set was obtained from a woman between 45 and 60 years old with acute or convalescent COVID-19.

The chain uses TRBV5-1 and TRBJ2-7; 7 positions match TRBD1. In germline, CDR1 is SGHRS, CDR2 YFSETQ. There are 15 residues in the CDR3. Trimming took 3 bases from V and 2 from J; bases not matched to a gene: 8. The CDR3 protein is CASSSLGTDTYEQYF. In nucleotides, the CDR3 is TGCGCCAGCAGCTCCCTTGGGACAGATACCTACGAGCAGTACTTC.

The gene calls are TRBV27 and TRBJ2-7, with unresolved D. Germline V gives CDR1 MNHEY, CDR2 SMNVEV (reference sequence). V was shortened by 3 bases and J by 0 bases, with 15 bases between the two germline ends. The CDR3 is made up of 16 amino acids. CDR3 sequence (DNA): TGTGCCAGCAGTTTTGGTTCCGGGTCACCCTCCTACGAGCAGTACTTC. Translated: CASSFGSGSPSYEQYF.

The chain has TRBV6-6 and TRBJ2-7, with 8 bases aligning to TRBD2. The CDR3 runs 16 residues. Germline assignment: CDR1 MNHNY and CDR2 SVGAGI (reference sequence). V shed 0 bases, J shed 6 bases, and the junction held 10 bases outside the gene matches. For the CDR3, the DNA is TGTGCCAGCAGTTACTCTCTCCCGGGACTAGTCGGCGAGCAGTACTTC. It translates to CASSYSLPGLVGEQYF.

The CDR3 DNA sequence: TGTGCCAGCAGCTTCTTGGGAGGAGAGACCCAGTACTTC. It translates to CASSFLGGETQYF. V and J are TRBV7-3 and TRBJ2-5; D might be TRBD2 (6 bases). CDR3 length equals 13 residues. Trimming removed 3 bases from V and 4 bases from J, with 9 bases in between. CDR1 and CDR2 from the germline V gene are SGHTA and FQGTGA.

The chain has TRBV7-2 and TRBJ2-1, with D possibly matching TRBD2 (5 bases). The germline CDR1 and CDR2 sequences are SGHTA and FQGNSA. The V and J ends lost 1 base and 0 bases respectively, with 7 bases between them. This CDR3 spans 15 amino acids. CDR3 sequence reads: CASSLGGYSYNEQFF. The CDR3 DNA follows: TGTGCCAGCAGCTTAGGCGGGTACTCCTACAATGAGCAGTTCTTC.

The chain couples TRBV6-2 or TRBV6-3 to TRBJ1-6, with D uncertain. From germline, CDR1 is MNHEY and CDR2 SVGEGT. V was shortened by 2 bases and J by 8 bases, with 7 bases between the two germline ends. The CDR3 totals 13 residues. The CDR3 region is CASSYGSYSPLHF. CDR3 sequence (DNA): TGTGCCAGCAGTTACGGCAGTTATTCACCCCTCCACTTT.

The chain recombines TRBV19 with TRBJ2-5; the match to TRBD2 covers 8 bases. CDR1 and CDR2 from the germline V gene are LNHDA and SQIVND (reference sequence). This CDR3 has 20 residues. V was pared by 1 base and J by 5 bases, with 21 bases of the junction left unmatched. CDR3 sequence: CASSIGDFRLAGLGGETQYF. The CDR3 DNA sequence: TGTGCCAGTAGTATAGGGGACTTCCGGCTAGCGGGCCTCGGCGGGGAGACCCAGTACTTC.

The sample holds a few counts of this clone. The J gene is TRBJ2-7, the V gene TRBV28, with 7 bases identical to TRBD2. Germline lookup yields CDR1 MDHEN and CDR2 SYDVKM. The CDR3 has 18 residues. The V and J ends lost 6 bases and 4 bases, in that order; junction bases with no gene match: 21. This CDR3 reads CASRLRGVGGPYSYEQYF. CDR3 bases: TGTGCCAGCAGACTCCGAGGAGTGGGAGGGCCTTATTCGTACGAGCAGTACTTC. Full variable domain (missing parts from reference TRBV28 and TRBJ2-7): DVKVTQSSRYLVKRTGEKVFLECVQDMDHENMFWYRQDPGLGLRLIYFSYDVKMKEKGDIPEGYSVSREKKERFSLILESASTNQTSMYLCASRLRGVGGPYSYEQYFGPGTRLTVT.